This TCR beta chain derives from a study of identical twins. Broader study findings: Model-predicted out-of-frame TCR alpha sharing fell below observed values in monozygotic twins.

This clonotype was detected many times. The antigen is not known. TCRdb ran MiXCR on the 5' RACE reads and lists one entry per CDR3 protein. Counted here are about 900,000 distinct CDR3 sequences, approximately 13% occurring once; the ten biggest clones make up around 1.6%. The CDR3 has 14 amino acids. V dropped 5 bases and J dropped 3 bases, with 12 bases sitting between them. CDR1 is SGHRS, CDR2 YFSETQ, per germline. These data were also reused for a study on yellow fever vaccine responses in identical twins. That paper adds: Twins' T cell vaccine responses reportedly looked partly convergent, partly personalized.

This rearrangement joins TRBV5-1 to TRBJ2-1; D is perhaps TRBD2 (5 bases). This clonotype originated in a woman between 18 and 29 years old in good health. The sample was PBMCs. The chain's CDR3 is CASRAGEFYNEQFF. The CDR3 nucleotides read TGCGCCAGCAGGGCGGGTGAATTCTACAATGAGCAGTTCTTC. Full variable domain (rest looked up from reference TRBV5-1 and TRBJ2-1): KAGVTQTPRYLIKTRGQQVTLSCSPISGHRSVSWYQQTPGQGLQFLFEYFSETQRNKGNFPGRFSGRQFSNSRSEMNVSTLELGDSALYLCASRAGEFYNEQFFGPGTRLTVL.